The rows below give T cell receptor beta chains drawn from one sample of a study of T cell responses to AZD1222 COVID-19 vaccine. TCRdb keeps only in-frame clones here, not all; method: immunoSEQ multiplex PCR. The sample lists 100,000 to 150,000 clones; around 89% were seen once. The specimen was peripheral blood, collected on day 0 of MenACWY control vaccination. These TCRs come from an adult in good health. Each CDR3 is given with its conserved first and last residue. The D gene is left open where the match is weak. Size is stated for part of the rows, as once, few or many counts, or as a class when the clone is expanded.

CDR3: CASSRQGAGNQPQHF
DNA: TGTGCCAGCAGCCGACAGGGGGCAGGCAATCAGCCCCAGCATTTT
length: 15
J: TRBJ1-5
V: TRBV5-6
size: once
D: TRBD1

CDR3: CASSGQGATNEKLFF
DNA: TGCGCCAGCAGCGGCCAGGGAGCAACTAATGAAAAACTGTTTTTT
length: 15
J: TRBJ1-4
V: TRBV5-1
size: .
D: .

CDR3: CAVGVGDQPQHF
DNA: TGTGCCGTCGGGGTTGGGGATCAGCCCCAGCATTTT
length: 12
J: TRBJ1-5
V: TRBV12-3/TRBV12-4
size: .
D: .

CDR3: CASGLQISYEQYF
DNA: TGTGCTAGTGGTTTACAGATTTCCTACGAGCAGTACTTC
length: 13
J: TRBJ2-7
V: TRBV12-5
size: .
D: .

CDR3: CASSVLGSHGYTF
DNA: TGTGCCAGCAGTGTTCTAGGGTCCCATGGCTACACCTTC
length: 13
J: TRBJ1-2
V: TRBV2
size: once
D: .

CDR3: CASSLLYYGYTF
DNA: TGTGCCAGCAGCCTCCTTTACTATGGCTACACCTTC
length: 12
J: TRBJ1-2
V: TRBV6-2/TRBV6-3
size: once
D: .

CDR3: CASSWTGVGVYEQFF
DNA: TGTGCCAGCAGTTGGACAGGGGTTGGGGTCTATGAGCAGTTCTTC
length: 15
J: TRBJ2-1
V: TRBV28
size: few
D: TRBD1

CDR3: CASGEVAPATDTQYF
DNA: TGTGCCAGCGGGGAGGTGGCCCCAGCCACAGATACGCAGTATTTT
length: 15
J: TRBJ2-3
V: TRBV7-8
size: .
D: .

CDR3: CASSPYVGEAFF
DNA: TGTGCCAGCTCACCATATGTGGGAGAAGCTTTCTTT
length: 12
J: TRBJ1-1
V: TRBV18
size: .
D: .

CDR3: CASSPIGESLTDTQYF
DNA: TGTGCCAGCAGCCCGATTGGGGAGTCCCTCACAGATACGCAGTATTTT
length: 16
J: TRBJ2-3
V: TRBV5-8
size: .
D: .

CDR3: CAWSLLREQYF
DNA: TGTGCCTGGAGTCTCCTGAGAGAGCAGTACTTC
length: 11
J: TRBJ2-7
V: TRBV30
size: .
D: .

CDR3: CASSSDRGPSEKLFF
DNA: TGTGCCAGCAGCTCAGACAGGGGGCCAAGTGAAAAACTGTTTTTT
length: 15
J: TRBJ1-4
V: TRBV11-2
size: once
D: TRBD1

CDR3: CASCRKTGYEQYF
DNA: TGTGCCAGCTGCCGAAAGACAGGCTACGAGCAGTACTTC
length: 13
J: TRBJ2-7
V: TRBV7-8
size: .
D: .

CDR3: CASSQDPSGSKRRYEQYF
DNA: TGTGCCAGCAGCCAAGACCCTAGCGGGAGTAAAAGGAGGTACGAGCAGTACTTC
length: 18
J: TRBJ2-7
V: TRBV4-2
size: .
D: TRBD2

CDR3: CASSIKAGTEKLFF
DNA: TGTGCCAGTAGTATAAAAGCTGGTACTGAAAAACTGTTTTTT
length: 14
J: TRBJ1-4
V: TRBV19
size: .
D: .

CDR3: CASSQDDGYNEQFF
DNA: TGCGCCAGCAGCCAAGACGACGGCTACAATGAGCAGTTCTTC
length: 14
J: TRBJ2-1
V: TRBV4-1
size: .
D: .

CDR3: CASSLLPGQTETQYF
DNA: TGCGCCAGCAGCTTGTTGCCCGGACAGACGGAGACCCAGTACTTC
length: 15
J: TRBJ2-5
V: TRBV5-1
size: .
D: .

CDR3: CASSLPGRGDTEAFF
DNA: TGTGCCAGCAGCTTACCGGGACGGGGAGACACTGAAGCTTTCTTT
length: 15
J: TRBJ1-1
V: TRBV11-1
size: .
D: .

CDR3: CASSRQGNTEAFF
DNA: TGTGCCAGCAGCCGACAGGGGAACACTGAAGCTTTCTTT
length: 13
J: TRBJ1-1
V: TRBV7-8
size: few
D: TRBD1

CDR3: CASSRAGGNTGELFF
DNA: TGTGCCAGCAGCAGAGCGGGAGGTAATACCGGGGAGCTGTTTTTT
length: 15
J: TRBJ2-2
V: TRBV5-4
size: .
D: TRBD2

CDR3: CASSLGLRLAGSSYNEQFF
DNA: TGTGCCAGCAGCTTAGGCCTACGGCTAGCGGGGAGCTCCTACAATGAGCAGTTCTTC
length: 19
J: TRBJ2-1
V: TRBV13
size: .
D: TRBD2

CDR3: CASSLPSGREIRDEQFF
DNA: TGTGCCAGCAGCCTACCTAGCGGGAGGGAGATTAGGGATGAGCAGTTCTTC
length: 17
J: TRBJ2-1
V: TRBV5-4
size: .
D: TRBD2

CDR3: CASSQSSGVGETQYF
DNA: TGCGCCAGCAGCCAATCTAGCGGAGTCGGAGAGACCCAGTACTTC
length: 15
J: TRBJ2-5
V: TRBV4-1
size: .
D: TRBD2

CDR3: CASSYGVMGRGTQYF
DNA: TGTGCCAGCAGTTACGGCGTTATGGGGCGAGGTACGCAGTATTTT
length: 15
J: TRBJ2-3
V: TRBV6-5
size: once
D: .

CDR3: CASSQDYSGAGPSSYEQYF
DNA: TGTGCCAGCAGCCAAGACTACTCCGGGGCGGGCCCTAGCTCCTACGAGCAGTACTTC
length: 19
J: TRBJ2-7
V: TRBV4-2
size: .
D: .

CDR3: CASSERQTYNSPLHF
DNA: TGTGCCAGCAGTGAAAGACAGACATATAATTCACCCCTCCACTTT
length: 15
J: TRBJ1-6
V: TRBV28
size: .
D: .

CDR3: CASSGFSGTGGSRGAFF
DNA: TGTGCCAGCAGTGGGTTCTCCGGGACAGGGGGTTCCCGGGGGGCTTTCTTT
length: 17
J: TRBJ1-1
V: TRBV6-1
size: .
D: TRBD1

CDR3: CASSLQGTGSGEQYF
DNA: TGCGCCAGCAGCCTCCAGGGGACAGGGAGTGGCGAGCAGTACTTC
length: 15
J: TRBJ2-7
V: TRBV4-1
size: .
D: TRBD1

CDR3: CAISETTGGYDGYTF
DNA: TGTGCCATCAGTGAGACAACAGGGGGCTACGATGGCTACACCTTC
length: 15
J: TRBJ1-2
V: TRBV10-3
size: .
D: TRBD1

CDR3: CASSLVRGQETQYF
DNA: TGTGCCAGCAGCTTAGTCCGGGGTCAAGAGACCCAGTACTTC
length: 14
J: TRBJ2-5
V: TRBV7-9
size: .
D: .

CDR3: CASSLARNSNQPQHF
DNA: TGTGCCAGCAGCTTAGCACGGAATAGCAATCAGCCCCAGCATTTT
length: 15
J: TRBJ1-5
V: TRBV7-8
size: .
D: .

CDR3: CASSLSGHLHNEQFF
DNA: TGTGCCAGCAGTCTTTCGGGACACCTTCACAATGAGCAGTTCTTC
length: 15
J: TRBJ2-1
V: TRBV6-5
size: .
D: .

CDR3: CASSPGQGNEQFF
DNA: TGTGCCAGCAGTCCCGGACAGGGCAATGAGCAGTTCTTC
length: 13
J: TRBJ2-1
V: TRBV27
size: .
D: TRBD1

CDR3: CASSLGGRMQETQYF
DNA: TGCGCCAGCAGCCTAGGGGGGCGGATGCAAGAGACCCAGTACTTC
length: 15
J: TRBJ2-5
V: TRBV5-1
size: .
D: .

CDR3: CASSSQIPSGDTGELFF
DNA: TGCGCCAGCAGCTCGCAGATCCCTAGCGGGGACACCGGGGAGCTGTTTTTT
length: 17
J: TRBJ2-2
V: TRBV5-1
size: .
D: TRBD2

CDR3: CASSFDWGGPQGYTF
DNA: TGTGCCAGCAGCTTTGATTGGGGAGGGCCCCAAGGCTACACCTTC
length: 15
J: TRBJ1-2
V: TRBV5-6
size: .
D: .

CDR3: CASSTSRGEQYF
DNA: TGTGCCAGTAGTACCTCCCGGGGGGAGCAGTACTTC
length: 12
J: TRBJ2-7
V: TRBV19
size: .
D: .

CDR3: CAISGDRVGGKLFF
DNA: TGTGCCATCAGTGGAGACAGGGTTGGAGGAAAACTGTTTTTT
length: 14
J: TRBJ1-4
V: TRBV10-3
size: .
D: TRBD1

CDR3: CASSLGSYGYTF
DNA: TGTGCCAGCAGCTTGGGATCCTATGGCTACACCTTC
length: 12
J: TRBJ1-2
V: TRBV5-4
size: once
D: .

CDR3: CASSDPARAGTGELFF
DNA: TGTGCCAGCAGTGACCCAGCCAGGGCGGGGACCGGGGAGCTGTTTTTT
length: 16
J: TRBJ2-2
V: TRBV6-1
size: .
D: .

CDR3: CASSYSSGKHSYEQYF
DNA: TGTGCCAGCAGTTACTCTAGCGGGAAACACTCCTACGAGCAGTACTTC
length: 16
J: TRBJ2-7
V: TRBV6-5
size: .
D: TRBD2

CDR3: CASSLLGGTEAFF
DNA: TGTGCCAGCAGCTTATTGGGGGGCACTGAAGCTTTCTTT
length: 13
J: TRBJ1-1
V: TRBV7-3
size: .
D: .

CDR3: CATSDFPSTGYTF
DNA: TGTGCCACCAGTGATTTCCCTTCCACTGGCTACACCTTC
length: 13
J: TRBJ1-2
V: TRBV24-1
size: .
D: .

CDR3: CASSHRKRLADYNEQFF
DNA: TGTGCCAGCAGCCACCGTAAGAGACTAGCGGACTACAATGAGCAGTTCTTC
length: 17
J: TRBJ2-1
V: TRBV4-2
size: .
D: TRBD2

CDR3: CASSPARVSEAFF
DNA: TGTGCCAGCAGCCCCGCCAGGGTATCTGAAGCTTTCTTT
length: 13
J: TRBJ1-1
V: TRBV5-5
size: .
D: .